The subject of this entry is one T cell receptor (beta chain). Its antigen remains unidentified. The entry originates in a study of T cell responses to AZD1222 COVID-19 vaccine. The study's findings and limits: Repertoires were obtained only post-peak T cell response. Variant regions that are unmutated are reportedly the target of nearly half of spike-specific TCRs.

The data were produced by immunoSEQ multiplex PCR, yet TCRdb's version contains in-frame clones alone and is incomplete. Of 180,000 or so clones detected, 92% appear once; the ten largest clones hold roughly 1.4%. Germline CDR1 reads MRHNA; CDR2 reads SNTAGT. This CDR3 spans 14 amino acids. Trimming cost V 4 bases and J 4 bases, with 11 bases left between them. The sequenced sample was peripheral blood, obtained 28 days after the second AZD1222 dose. This TCR derives from an adult who received the AZD1222 COVID-19 vaccine. V usage is TRBV6-4 and J usage is TRBJ2-1; D possibly corresponds to TRBD2 (5 bases). CDR3 DNA: TGTGCCAGCAGTGTTATTCCGGGATACAATGAGCAGTTCTTC. The encoded protein is CASSVIPGYNEQFF.